The T cell receptor beta chain under discussion was sequenced for a study of OX40 agonist ivuxolimab in advanced cancers. Study background: Each patient was given ivuxolimab into a vein every 2 weeks, at 0.01 to 10 mg/kg.

Some clones are missing from TCRdb's copy, which holds only in-frame ones; the method was immunoSEQ multiplex PCR. The data show tens of thousands of clones, with around four fifths seen just once and approximately 0.79% held by the top ten. The CDR3 runs to 15 residues. Germline CDR1 reads KGHSH; CDR2 reads LQKENI. The ends lost 5 bases at V and 3 bases at J; junction bases unmatched: 8. This chain joins TRBV18 and TRBJ2-7; 9 bases map to TRBD1. This sequence originates from an adult with an advanced solid tumor such as melanoma, head and neck, liver or kidney cancer. This specimen was CD4+ or CD8+ T cells sorted from blood, taken in a trial of the OX40 agonist ivuxolimab. The CDR3 region is CASSKGQGIIYEQYF. In DNA, the CDR3 is TGTGCCAGCTCAAAAGGACAGGGGATTATCTACGAGCAGTACTTC.